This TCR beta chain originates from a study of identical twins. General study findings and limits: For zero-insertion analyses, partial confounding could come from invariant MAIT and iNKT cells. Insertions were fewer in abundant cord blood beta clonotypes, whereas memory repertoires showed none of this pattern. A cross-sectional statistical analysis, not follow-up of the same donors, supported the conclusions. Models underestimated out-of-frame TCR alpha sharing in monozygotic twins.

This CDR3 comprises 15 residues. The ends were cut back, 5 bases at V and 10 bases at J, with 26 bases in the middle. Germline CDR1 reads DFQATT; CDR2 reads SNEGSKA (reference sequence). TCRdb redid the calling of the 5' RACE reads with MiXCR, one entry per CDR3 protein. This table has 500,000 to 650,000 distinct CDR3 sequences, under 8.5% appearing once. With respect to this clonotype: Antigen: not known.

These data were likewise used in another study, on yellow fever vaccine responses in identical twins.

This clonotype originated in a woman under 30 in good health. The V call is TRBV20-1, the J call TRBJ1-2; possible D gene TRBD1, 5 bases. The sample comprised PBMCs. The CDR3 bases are TGCAGTGCTTACCCGGTAACTGGGGCCGCTTCTGTCTACACCTTC. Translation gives CSAYPVTGAASVYTF.